This T cell receptor (beta chain) emerged from a study of control samples from healthy donors and cancer patients. The assay was immunoSEQ multiplex PCR, and TCRdb's table has in-frame clones only and misses some. The sample consists of just over 50,000 clones, about nine tenths of them appearing once. Between the trimmed V and J ends, which lost 3 bases and 7 bases, there was a span of 7 bases. The CDR3 is 13 amino acids. The chain recombines TRBV12-3 or TRBV12-4 with TRBJ1-6; TRBD1 is a possible D gene (5 bases). This sequence originates from a man aged 50 to 59 with head and neck cancer. The specimen was PBMCs. CDR3 in DNA: TGTGCCAGCAGTTTCCGGGACAATTCACCCCTCCACTTT. It is translated as CASSFRDNSPLHF.